Listed here are 2 T cell receptor beta chains from one sample, sequenced in a study of radiotherapy plus CTLA-4 blockade in lung cancer. Generated by immunoSEQ multiplex PCR, the TCRdb table keeps only in-frame clones and is missing some. In the table there are tens of thousands of clones, around 78% of which are singletons. Sample: peripheral blood, taken from a patient treated with radiotherapy plus ipilimumab. The receptors shown here come from a human donor with non-small cell lung cancer who had a partial response to radiotherapy plus ipilimumab. Some clones in this sample may be carry-over from other donors' samples.

This clone was seen just once. The genes are TRBV27 and TRBJ2-6, with 7 nucleotides matching TRBD1. This CDR3 contains 15 residues. The ends lost 6 bases at V and 6 bases at J; junction bases unmatched: 8. CDR1 and CDR2 (germline): MNHEY, SMNVEV (reference sequence). CDR3 amino acids: CASSFRQGKANVLTF. CDR3 bases: TGTGCCAGCAGCTTTAGACAGGGCAAGGCCAACGTCCTGACTTTC.

The chain is built from TRBV5-1 and TRBJ2-3; D not certain. The CDR3 runs to 16 residues. Deletions cut 0 bases from V and 0 bases from J, with 11 bases between. The V gene's germline CDR1 is SGHRS and CDR2 YFSETQ. The CDR3 spells CASSLGPFGSTDTQYF. CDR3 DNA sequence: TGCGCCAGCAGCTTGGGGCCCTTTGGTAGCACAGATACGCAGTATTTT. Full variable domain (remainder filled in from reference TRBV5-1 and TRBJ2-3): KAGVTQTPRYLIKTRGQQVTLSCSPISGHRSVSWYQQTPGQGLQFLFEYFSETQRNKGNFPGRFSGRQFSNSRSEMNVSTLELGDSALYLCASSLGPFGSTDTQYFGPGTRLTVL.